The 8 T cell receptor beta chains listed next were all sequenced from one sample in a study of T cells in tuberculosis. Here immunoSEQ multiplex PCR was the method, and the copy in TCRdb shows in-frame clones only, minus some. This table holds tens of thousands of clones, roughly 95% found once. Material: PBMCs. The receptor set was obtained from a donor between 10 and 29 years old with latent tuberculosis or without tuberculosis infection.

The rearrangement uses TRBV30 and TRBJ1-1; TRBD1 matches at 7 bases. CDR1 and CDR2 from the germline V gene are GTSNPN and SVGIG (reference sequence). Trimming at V came to 5 bases and at J to 6 bases, leaving 12 bases not matched to a gene. This CDR3 region has 14 residues. Here the CDR3 reads CAWSIQTGEAEAFF. The CDR3 DNA is TGTGCCTGGTCAATTCAAACAGGGGAAGCTGAAGCTTTCTTT.

This chain uses TRBV4-1 with TRBJ2-3; TRBD2 is a possible D gene (6 bases). This CDR3 comprises 14 residues. Trimming removed 2 bases at V and 8 bases at J, with 14 bases between. Germline CDR1 and CDR2: MGHRA and YSYEKL. The CDR3 reads CASSQPARRGTQYF. DNA for the CDR3: TGCGCCAGCAGCCAACCCGCCCGGAGGGGTACGCAGTATTTT.

In its sample, this clone was seen a few times. The rearrangement joins TRBV19 to TRBJ2-3, with D perhaps matching TRBD2 (7 bases). The CDR3 totals 16 residues. The V gene lost 3 bases and the J gene lost 4 bases, with 17 bases spanning the gap. CDR1 and CDR2 from the germline V gene are LNHDA and SQIVND (reference sequence). CDR3 region: CASSILSGGIADTQYF. The CDR3 nucleotides read TGTGCCAGTAGTATCCTCTCGGGGGGCATCGCAGATACGCAGTATTTT.

The chain links TRBV9 to TRBJ1-4; D remains unclear. CDR3 size: 17 residues. Germline V gene lookup returns CDR1 SGDLS and CDR2 YYNGEE. Trimming cost V 0 bases and J 1 base, with 13 bases left between them. For the CDR3, the DNA is TGTGCCAGCAGCGTAGAGTCCCTACTAGGAACTAATGAAAAACTGTTTTTT. It codes for CASSVESLLGTNEKLFF. The full variable domain, its missing parts supplied by reference TRBV9 and TRBJ1-4, is DSGVTQTPKHLITATGQRVTLRCSPRSGDLSVYWYQQSLDQGLQFLIQYYNGEERAKGNILERFSAQQFPDLHSELNLSSLELGDSALYFCASSVESLLGTNEKLFFGSGTQLSVL.

The chain is built from TRBV5-1 and TRBJ2-2, with 8 bases identical to TRBD1. Germline V lookup: CDR1 SGHRS, CDR2 YFSETQ. The ends lost 7 bases at V and 1 base at J; junction bases unmatched: 3. This CDR3 has 14 residues. The CDR3 DNA sequence: TGCGCCAGCGGGGACAGGTTGAACACCGGGGAGCTGTTTTTT. Residues: CASGDRLNTGELFF.

This clone was found once. The chain links TRBV18 to TRBJ1-1; no clear D. The germline CDR1 and CDR2 sequences are KGHSH and LQKENI. Trimming left V 6 bases short and J 0 bases short, with 17 bases between. CDR3 length equals 16 residues. CDR3 DNA sequence: TGTGCCAGCTCTCCCCTGGCGGGAGCCATGAACACTGAAGCTTTCTTT. This gives the protein CASSPLAGAMNTEAFF.

V gene TRBV27 combines with J gene TRBJ1-1; 8 bases are shared with TRBD1. Germline loops: CDR1 MNHEY, CDR2 SMNVEV (reference sequence). With V trimmed by 0 bases and J by 11 bases, 5 bases remained unmatched. CDR3 size: 13 residues. The CDR3 loop reads CASSLSGQGVAFF. The DNA of the CDR3 is TGTGCCAGCAGTTTATCCGGACAGGGAGTCGCTTTCTTT.

The chain recombines TRBV27 with TRBJ1-1; the match to TRBD1 covers 8 bases. The length of the CDR3 is 14 residues. The V segment lost 5 bases and the J segment 11 bases; nucleotides outside the gene matches: 13. Germline V gene lookup returns CDR1 MNHEY and CDR2 SMNVEV (reference sequence). The CDR3 DNA is TGTGCCAGCAGTCTATTTTGGGCACAGGGGGAGGCTTTCTTT. Translating it yields CASSLFWAQGEAFF.